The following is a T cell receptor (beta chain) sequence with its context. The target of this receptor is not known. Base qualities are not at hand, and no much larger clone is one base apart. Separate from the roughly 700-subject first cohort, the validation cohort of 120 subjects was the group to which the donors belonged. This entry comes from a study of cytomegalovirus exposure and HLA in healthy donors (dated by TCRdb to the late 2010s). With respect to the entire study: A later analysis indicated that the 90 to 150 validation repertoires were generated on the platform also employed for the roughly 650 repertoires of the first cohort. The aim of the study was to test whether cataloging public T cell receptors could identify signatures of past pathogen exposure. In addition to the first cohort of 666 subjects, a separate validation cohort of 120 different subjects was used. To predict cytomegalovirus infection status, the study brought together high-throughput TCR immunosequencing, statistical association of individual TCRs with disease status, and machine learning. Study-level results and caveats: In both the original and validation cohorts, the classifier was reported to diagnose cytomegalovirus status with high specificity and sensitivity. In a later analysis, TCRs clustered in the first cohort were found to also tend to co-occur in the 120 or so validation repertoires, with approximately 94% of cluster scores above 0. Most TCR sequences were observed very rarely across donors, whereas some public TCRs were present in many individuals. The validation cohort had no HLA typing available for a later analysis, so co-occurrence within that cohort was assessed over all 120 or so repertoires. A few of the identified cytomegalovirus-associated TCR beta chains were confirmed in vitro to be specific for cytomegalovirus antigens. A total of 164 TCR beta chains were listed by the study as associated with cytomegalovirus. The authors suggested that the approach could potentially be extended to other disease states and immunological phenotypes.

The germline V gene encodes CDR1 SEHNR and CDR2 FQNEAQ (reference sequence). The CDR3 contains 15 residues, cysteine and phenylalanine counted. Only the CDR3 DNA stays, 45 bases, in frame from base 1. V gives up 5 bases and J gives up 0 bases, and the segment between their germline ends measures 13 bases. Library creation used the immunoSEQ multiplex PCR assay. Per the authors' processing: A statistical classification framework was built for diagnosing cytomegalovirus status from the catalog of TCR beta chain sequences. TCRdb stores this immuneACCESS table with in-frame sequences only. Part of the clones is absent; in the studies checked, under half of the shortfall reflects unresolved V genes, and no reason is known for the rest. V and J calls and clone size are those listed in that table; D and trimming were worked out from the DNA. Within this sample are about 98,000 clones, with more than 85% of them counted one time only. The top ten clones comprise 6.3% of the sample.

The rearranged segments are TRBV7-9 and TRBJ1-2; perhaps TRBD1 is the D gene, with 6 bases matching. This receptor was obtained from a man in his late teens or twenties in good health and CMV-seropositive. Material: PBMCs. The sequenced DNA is TGTGCCAGCAGCCCCCGGGACACTGCTAACTATGGCTACACCTTC. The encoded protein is CASSPRDTANYGYTF. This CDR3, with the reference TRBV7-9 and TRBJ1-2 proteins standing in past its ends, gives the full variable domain DTGVSQNPRHKITKRGQNVTFRCDPISEHNRLYWYRQTLGQGPEFLTYFQNEAQLEKSRLLSDRFSAERPKGSFSTLEIQRTEQGDSAMYLCASSPRDTANYGYTFGSGTRLTVV.